This note documents a single T cell receptor (beta chain) sequence. At one boundary the junction diverges from the germline segment, which might be a read error. The data stem from a study of shared T cell receptors in the human thymus. This CDR3 is 18 amino acids long. Germline V gives CDR1 SSHAT, CDR2 FNYEAQ (reference sequence). Produced via immunoSEQ multiplex PCR; TCRdb's table is partial and in-frame only. The data contain hundreds of thousands of clones, 87% of them seen just once; the ten biggest clones take up 0.0094%. Another study also made use of these data, one on human thymus T cells.

This receptor was obtained from a boy under three years old with a congenital heart defect. Sequenced: thymocytes. The chain is built from TRBV7-7 and TRBJ2-2; possibly TRBD1 for D (5 bases). CDR3: CASSLARNRIANTGELFF. CDR3 coding DNA: TGTGCTAGCAGCTTAGCCAGAAACAGGATTGCGAACACCGGGGAGCTGTTTTTT.